Listed below are T cell receptor beta chains from one sample, sequenced in a study of beta chain features in type 1 diabetes. The repertoire was sequenced with immunoSEQ multiplex PCR; TCRdb's copy has only in-frame clones and lacks some. The data contain roughly 140,000 clones, 10% of them singletons. The sequenced material came from central memory CD4+ T cells from blood. The source is a young man with type 1 diabetes. CDR3s include the opening cysteine and the closing phenylalanine or tryptophan. D genes are given only for firm matches. Where a row states a size, it is once, few, many or the class of an expanded clone; other rows omit it.

.,TRBD1,14,TRBJ1-1,TRBV5-1,TGCGCCAGCAGATCAGATACAGGGGGCACTGAAGCTTTCTTT,CASRSDTGGTEAFF
.,.,16,TRBJ2-6,TRBV25-1,TGTGCCAGCAGTGAGGGGACTGGCTCTGGGGCCAACGTCCTGACTTTC,CASSEGTGSGANVLTF
.,.,14,TRBJ1-1,TRBV4-3,TGCGCCAGCAGCCAAGATCAAGTAGACACTGAAGCTTTCTTT,CASSQDQVDTEAFF
few,TRBD2,20,TRBJ2-6,TRBV4-1,TGCGCCAGCAGCCAAACTAGCGGGAGAACTAGGGGCTGGGGGGCCAACGTCCTGACTTTC,CASSQTSGRTRGWGANVLTF
few,TRBD1,15,TRBJ2-2,TRBV7-3,TGTGCCAGCAGCCCAGGACAGGGGAGGACCGGGGAGCTGTTTTTT,CASSPGQGRTGELFF
.,.,12,TRBJ1-2,TRBV2,TGTGCCAGCAGTGACAGGGTTTATGGCTACACCTTC,CASSDRVYGYTF
few,TRBD1,14,TRBJ2-1,TRBV19,TGTGCCAGTAGGGACAGGGGCATGAAAAATGAGCAGTTCTTC,CASRDRGMKNEQFF
few,TRBD2,15,TRBJ2-5,TRBV5-4,TGTGCCAGCAGCACCCTAGCGGGAGAGCGGGAGACCCAGTACTTC,CASSTLAGERETQYF
few,.,14,TRBJ2-7,TRBV27,TGTGCCAGCAACCCGGCAGGACTTACCTACGAGCAGTACTTC,CASNPAGLTYEQYF
.,.,13,TRBJ1-4,TRBV15,TGTGCCACCTCGATGCCAGCTAATGAAAAACTGTTTTTT,CATSMPANEKLFF
.,.,14,TRBJ2-7,TRBV7-2,TGTGCCAGCAGCCCAGGGCGGAACTCCTACGAGCAGTACTTC,CASSPGRNSYEQYF
.,TRBD2,15,TRBJ2-1,TRBV7-6,TGTGCCAGCAGCTTACGGCTAGCGGGAGTCAATGAGCAGTTCTTC,CASSLRLAGVNEQFF
.,.,11,TRBJ1-2,TRBV20-1,TGCAGTGCAGGGGCCGGGTATGGCTACACCTTC,CSAGAGYGYTF
.,.,12,TRBJ2-3,TRBV5-1,TGCGCCAGCCAACTGAGCGCAGATACGCAGTATTTT,CASQLSADTQYF
few,TRBD1,14,TRBJ1-1,TRBV5-1,TGCGCCAGCAGCGCCTTAACAGGGGTCCCTGAAGCTTTCTTT,CASSALTGVPEAFF
few,TRBD2,16,TRBJ2-1,TRBV27,TGTGCCAGCAGTGGGACCAGTAGCGGGAGGGGCAATGAGCAGTTCTTC,CASSGTSSGRGNEQFF
few,TRBD2,14,TRBJ2-7,TRBV6-5,TGTGCCAGCAGGCGAGGACTAGCGGTGTACGAGCAGTACTTC,CASRRGLAVYEQYF
.,.,12,TRBJ2-1,TRBV9,TGTGCCAGCAGCGTAGCTACGGGTGAGCAGTTCTTC,CASSVATGEQFF
few,.,13,TRBJ2-5,TRBV5-1,TGCGCCAGCAGCTTTATGGCAGATGAGACCCAGTACTTC,CASSFMADETQYF